This T cell receptor beta chain was observed in a study of cytomegalovirus exposure and HLA in healthy donors. Study-wide context: Unique TCRs from HLA-typed donors, about 85 million of them, were held in an early data release. Notes on the study in general: Reportedly, HLA-A and HLA-B alleles of most subjects were accurately predicted from TCR beta. In vitro work confirmed that a few CMV-associated chains recognize CMV antigens. Apart from CMV serostatus, no immune exposure information was available.

V was trimmed by 0 bases and J by 7 bases, leaving 8 bases between them. This CDR3 is built from 13 residues. Per germline, CDR1 SGHRS and CDR2 YFSETQ. Regarding this clone: Its antigen remains unidentified. This sample also contains other DNA sequences that code for the same CDR3.

Use of 60 Vbeta and 13 Jbeta primers characterized the PCR. The method was immunoSEQ multiplex PCR; TCRdb's version includes in-frame clones alone and lacks a portion of them. This sample has hundreds of thousands of clones, with roughly 78% found just once. Sequencing was carried out using PBMCs. The receptor was isolated from a boy aged 10-17 years in good health and CMV-seronegative. The rearrangement uses TRBV5-1 and TRBJ2-1, with D possibly matching TRBD1 (5 bases). CDR3 coding DNA: TGCGCCAGCAGCTTGGGTCCAGGGAATGAGCAGTTCTTC. Translating gives CASSLGPGNEQFF.